This TCR beta chain was documented in a study of cytomegalovirus exposure and HLA in healthy donors. Losses at the gene ends were 4 bases for V and 0 bases for J; bases not matched to a gene: 2. The V gene's germline CDR1 is ENHRY and CDR2 SYGVKD. The CDR3 contains 14 residues. On this clone: The sample contains more than one DNA sequence encoding this CDR3.

The PCR had 60 Vbeta and 13 Jbeta primers. Clones were sequenced by immunoSEQ multiplex PCR, and TCRdb holds only the in-frame ones, with some missing. The sample has around 190,000 clones; 70% to 85% are singletons. Specimen: PBMCs. This chain connects TRBV10-3 to TRBJ2-7, with 8 bases fitting TRBD2. This receptor was obtained from a woman in her twenties or thirties in good health and CMV-seropositive. CDR3 DNA: TGTGCCATCAGTGCGGGGACTAGCTCCTACGAGCAGTACTTC. This sequence encodes CAISAGTSSYEQYF.